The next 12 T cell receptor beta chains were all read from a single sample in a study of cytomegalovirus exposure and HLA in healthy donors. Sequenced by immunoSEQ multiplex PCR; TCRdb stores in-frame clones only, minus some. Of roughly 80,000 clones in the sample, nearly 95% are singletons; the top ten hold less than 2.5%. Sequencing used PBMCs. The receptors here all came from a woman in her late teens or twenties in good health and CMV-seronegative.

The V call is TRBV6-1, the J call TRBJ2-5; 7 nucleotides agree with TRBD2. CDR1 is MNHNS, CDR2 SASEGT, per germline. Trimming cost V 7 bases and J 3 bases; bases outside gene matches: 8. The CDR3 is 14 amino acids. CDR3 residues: CASKLGLQEETQYF. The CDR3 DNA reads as TGTGCCAGCAAGCTGGGACTACAAGAAGAGACCCAGTACTTC.

The CDR3 sequence: CASRRAGANVLTF. The CDR3 DNA sequence: TGTGCCAGTAGGAGGGCTGGGGCCAACGTCCTGACTTTC. J is TRBJ2-6 and V is TRBV19; D is possibly TRBD2 (5 bases). Trimming stripped 6 bases from V and 2 bases from J, with 5 bases between. CDR1 and CDR2 (germline): LNHDA, SQIVND (reference sequence). There are 13 residues in the CDR3. Drawing the rest from reference TRBV19 and TRBJ2-6, the complete variable domain is DGGITQSPKYLFRKEGQNVTLSCEQNLNHDAMYWYRQDPGQGLRLIYYSQIVNDFQKGDIAEGYSVSREKKESFPLTVTSAQKNPTAFYLCASRRAGANVLTFGAGSRLTVL.

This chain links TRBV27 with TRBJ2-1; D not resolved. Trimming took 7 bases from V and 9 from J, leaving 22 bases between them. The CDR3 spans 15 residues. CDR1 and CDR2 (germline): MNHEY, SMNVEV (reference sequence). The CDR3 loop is CASKLRLSPIGEQFF. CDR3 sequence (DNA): TGTGCCAGCAAGCTGAGGCTCTCCCCTATTGGTGAGCAGTTCTTC.

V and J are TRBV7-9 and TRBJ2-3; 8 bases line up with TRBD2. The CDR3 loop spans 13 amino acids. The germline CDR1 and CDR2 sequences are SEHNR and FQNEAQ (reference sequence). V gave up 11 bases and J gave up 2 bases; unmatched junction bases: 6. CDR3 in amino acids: CASAGGPTDTQYF. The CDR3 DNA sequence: TGTGCCTCGGCGGGAGGTCCCACAGATACGCAGTATTTT.

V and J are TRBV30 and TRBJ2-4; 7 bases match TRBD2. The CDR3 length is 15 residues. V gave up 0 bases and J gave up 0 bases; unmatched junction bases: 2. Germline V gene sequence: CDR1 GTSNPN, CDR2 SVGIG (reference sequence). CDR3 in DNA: TGTGCCTGGAGTGTAGGGAGGGGAGCCAAAAACATTCAGTACTTC. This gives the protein CAWSVGRGAKNIQYF. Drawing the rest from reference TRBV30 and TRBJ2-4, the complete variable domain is SQTIHQWPATLVQPVGSPLSLECTVEGTSNPNLYWYRQAAGRGLQLLFYSVGIGQISSEVPQNLSASRPQDRQFILSSKKLLLSDSGFYLCAWSVGRGAKNIQYFGAGTRLSVL.

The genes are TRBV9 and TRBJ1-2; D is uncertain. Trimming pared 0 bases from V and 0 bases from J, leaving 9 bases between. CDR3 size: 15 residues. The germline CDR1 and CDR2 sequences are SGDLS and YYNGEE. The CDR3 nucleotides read TGTGCCAGCAGCGTAGAGGCGGGAGCTAACTATGGCTACACCTTC. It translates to CASSVEAGANYGYTF. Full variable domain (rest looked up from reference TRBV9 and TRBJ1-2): DSGVTQTPKHLITATGQRVTLRCSPRSGDLSVYWYQQSLDQGLQFLIQYYNGEERAKGNILERFSAQQFPDLHSELNLSSLELGDSALYFCASSVEAGANYGYTFGSGTRLTVV.

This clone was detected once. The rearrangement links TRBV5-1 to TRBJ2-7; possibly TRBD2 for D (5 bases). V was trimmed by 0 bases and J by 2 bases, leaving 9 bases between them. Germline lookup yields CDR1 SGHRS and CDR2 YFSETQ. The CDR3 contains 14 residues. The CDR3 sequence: CASSLGGSAYEQYF. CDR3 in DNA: TGCGCCAGCAGCTTGGGAGGGTCGGCCTACGAGCAGTACTTC.

CDR3 coding DNA: TGTGCCAGCAGGCCCCCCGGGACACCCTCGGATACGCAGTATTTT. The encoded protein is CASRPPGTPSDTQYF. The genes are TRBV28 and TRBJ2-3; perhaps TRBD1 as D (6 bases). The CDR3 consists of 15 residues. Trimming cost V 6 bases and J 6 bases, with 19 bases left between them. Germline CDR1 reads MDHEN; CDR2 reads SYDVKM.

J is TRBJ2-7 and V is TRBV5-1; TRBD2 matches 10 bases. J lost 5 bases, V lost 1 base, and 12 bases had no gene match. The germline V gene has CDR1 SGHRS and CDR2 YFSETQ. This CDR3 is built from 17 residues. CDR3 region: CASSLSITSGTNHEQYF. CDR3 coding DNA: TGCGCCAGCAGCTTGAGTATAACTAGCGGGACGAATCACGAGCAGTACTTC.

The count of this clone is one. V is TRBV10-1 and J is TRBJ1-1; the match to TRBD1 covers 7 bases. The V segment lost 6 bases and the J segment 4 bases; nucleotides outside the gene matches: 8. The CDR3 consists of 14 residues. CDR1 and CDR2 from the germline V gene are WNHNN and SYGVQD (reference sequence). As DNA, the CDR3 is TGCGCCAGCAGCGATACAGGGGTTAGCACTGAAGCTTTCTTT. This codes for CASSDTGVSTEAFF.

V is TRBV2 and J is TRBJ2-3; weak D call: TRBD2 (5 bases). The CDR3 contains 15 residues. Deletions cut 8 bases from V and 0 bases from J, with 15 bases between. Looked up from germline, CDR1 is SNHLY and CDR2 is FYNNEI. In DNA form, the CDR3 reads TGTGCCAGCCTCCCCCGAGCGGCTAGCACAGATACGCAGTATTTT. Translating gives CASLPRAASTDTQYF.

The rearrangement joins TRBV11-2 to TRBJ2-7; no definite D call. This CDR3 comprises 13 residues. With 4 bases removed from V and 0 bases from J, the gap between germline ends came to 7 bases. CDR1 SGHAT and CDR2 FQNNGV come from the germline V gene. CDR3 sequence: CASSSSPSYEQYF. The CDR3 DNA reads TGTGCCAGCAGCTCTTCCCCCTCCTACGAGCAGTACTTC.